Shown below are 20 T cell receptor beta chains from a single sample sequenced in a study of cytomegalovirus exposure and HLA in healthy donors. The PCR contained 60 Vbeta and 13 Jbeta primers. Assay: immunoSEQ multiplex PCR; the TCRdb copy retains only in-frame clones and omits some. This listing includes some 60,000 clones. Sequenced input: PBMCs. Receptor source: a young man in good health and CMV-seropositive.

The V call is TRBV2, the J call TRBJ2-2; 7 bases map to TRBD1. J was trimmed by 3 bases and V by 8 bases; bases with no gene match: 9. The CDR3 loop spans 15 amino acids. Germline CDR1 reads SNHLY; CDR2 reads FYNNEI. DNA for the CDR3: TGTGCCAGCTTCCCGAGGCAGGGGGACACCGGGGAGCTGTTTTTT. It translates to CASFPRQGDTGELFF.

V and J are TRBV9 and TRBJ2-3, with TRBD1 as a possible D gene (6 bases). Germline CDR1 SGDLS, CDR2 YYNGEE. The V end lost 3 bases, the J end lost 1 base, and 12 bases lay between the germline ends. This CDR3 has 15 amino acids. CDR3 nucleotide sequence: TGTGCCAGCAGCGATCGGGACATACGCACAGATACGCAGTATTTT. This sequence encodes CASSDRDIRTDTQYF.

This chain links TRBV5-1 with TRBJ1-3, with TRBD1 matching 10 bases. Looked up from germline, CDR1 is SGHRS and CDR2 is YFSETQ. V dropped 4 bases and J dropped 2; count of bases not matched to a gene: 3. This CDR3 comprises 15 residues. The CDR3 bases are TGCGCCAGCAGCCGAGACAGGGGGCCTGGAAACACCATATATTTT. Translating it yields CASSRDRGPGNTIYF. Using reference TRBV5-1 and TRBJ1-3 for the parts outside the CDR3, the full variable domain is KAGVTQTPRYLIKTRGQQVTLSCSPISGHRSVSWYQQTPGQGLQFLFEYFSETQRNKGNFPGRFSGRQFSNSRSEMNVSTLELGDSALYLCASSRDRGPGNTIYFGEGSWLTVV.

CDR3 loop: CASSRGETQYF. For the CDR3, the DNA is TGCGCCAGCAGCCGGGGGGAGACCCAGTACTTC. The rearrangement links TRBV5-1 to TRBJ2-5, with a weak D call TRBD2 (6 bases). This CDR3 is built from 11 residues. Trimming removed 4 bases from V and 5 bases from J, with 6 bases in between. Germline V gene data show CDR1 as SGHRS and CDR2 as YFSETQ. The variable domain in full, with the rest retrieved from reference TRBV5-1 and TRBJ2-5, is KAGVTQTPRYLIKTRGQQVTLSCSPISGHRSVSWYQQTPGQGLQFLFEYFSETQRNKGNFPGRFSGRQFSNSRSEMNVSTLELGDSALYLCASSRGETQYFGPGTRLLVL.

The V call is TRBV9, the J call TRBJ2-6; D remains ambiguous. The V end lost 1 base, the J end lost 11 bases, and 13 bases lay between the germline ends. This CDR3 has 14 residues. Germline CDR1 and CDR2: SGDLS and YYNGEE. The CDR3 DNA reads TGTGCCAGCAGCGTAAAGCCCCCCCCCGACGTCCTGACTTTC. Translated: CASSVKPPPDVLTF. Based on the CDR3 plus reference TRBV9 and TRBJ2-6, the full variable domain is DSGVTQTPKHLITATGQRVTLRCSPRSGDLSVYWYQQSLDQGLQFLIQYYNGEERAKGNILERFSAQQFPDLHSELNLSSLELGDSALYFCASSVKPPPDVLTFGAGSRLTVL.

CDR3 coding DNA: TGCGCCAGCAGCCAAGATGCGGGAAACTATGGCTACACCTTC. It translates to CASSQDAGNYGYTF. The rearrangement uses TRBV4-1 and TRBJ1-2; D is unclear. Germline CDR1 MGHRA, CDR2 YSYEKL. This CDR3 is 14 amino acids long. V shed 0 bases and J shed 2 bases, with 7 bases lying between them.

The genes are TRBV6-1 and TRBJ1-6; 7 nucleotides agree with TRBD1. The V and J ends lost 5 bases and 7 bases, in that order; junction bases with no gene match: 8. CDR1 and CDR2 from the germline V gene are MNHNS and SASEGT. There are 15 residues in the CDR3. The CDR3: CASSRSTGNNSPLHF. Here the CDR3 DNA reads TGTGCCAGCAGTAGATCGACAGGGAACAATTCACCCCTCCACTTT.

V gene TRBV30 combines with J gene TRBJ2-3; 10 bases are shared with TRBD2. With V trimmed by 3 bases and J by 4 bases, 13 bases remained unmatched. The CDR3 sequence is 17 residues long. The germline gives CDR1 GTSNPN, CDR2 SVGIG (reference sequence). CDR3 sequence: CAWRAGVLAGVADTQYF. The CDR3 region has the DNA TGTGCCTGGAGGGCCGGGGTGCTAGCGGGAGTGGCAGATACGCAGTATTTT.

The chain uses TRBV9 and TRBJ1-2; TRBD1 matches at 12 bases. The V and J ends lost 0 bases and 2 bases, in that order; junction bases with no gene match: 5. This CDR3 is built from 17 residues. Per germline, CDR1 SGDLS and CDR2 YYNGEE. CDR3 sequence reads: CASSVAGQGARNYGYTF. For the CDR3, the DNA is TGTGCCAGCAGCGTAGCGGGACAGGGGGCGCGGAACTATGGCTACACCTTC.

The rearrangement links TRBV30 to TRBJ1-5, with a weak D call TRBD1 (6 bases). This CDR3 contains 13 residues. The V end lost 6 bases, the J end lost 3 bases, and 12 bases lay between the germline ends. Germline V gene sequence: CDR1 GTSNPN, CDR2 SVGIG (reference sequence). The CDR3 bases are TGTGCCTGCCAACAGGGTTACAATCAGCCCCAGCATTTT. It codes for CACQQGYNQPQHF.

CDR3 residues: CAWNRDRVGETQYF. CDR3 sequence (DNA): TGTGCCTGGAACCGGGACAGGGTAGGGGAGACCCAGTACTTC. This chain joins TRBV30 and TRBJ2-5, with 9 positions matching TRBD1. CDR3 length: 14 amino acids. The V gene's germline CDR1 is GTSNPN and CDR2 SVGIG (reference sequence). V lost 4 bases, J lost 5 bases, and 8 bases stayed unmatched.

CDR3 in amino acids: CASRWGTGRNNEQFF. For the CDR3, the DNA is TGTGCCAGCAGGTGGGGGACAGGGCGTAACAATGAGCAGTTCTTC. This chain joins TRBV5-6 and TRBJ2-1; TRBD1 aligns across 9 bases. There are 15 residues in the CDR3. Trimming took 5 bases from V and 5 from J; bases not matched to a gene: 8. Looked up from germline, CDR1 is SGHDT and CDR2 is YYEEEE.

J is TRBJ2-1 and V is TRBV6-5; maybe TRBD1 (6 bases). From germline, CDR1 is MNHEY and CDR2 SVGAGI. The V gene lost 2 bases and the J gene lost 5 bases, with 7 bases spanning the gap. This CDR3 spans 13 amino acids. In DNA form, the CDR3 reads TGTGCCAGCAGTTACCGGGACAACAATGAGCAGTTCTTC. This codes for CASSYRDNNEQFF.

The chain couples TRBV7-8 to TRBJ1-2; D is possibly TRBD1 (5 bases). The CDR3 is 16 amino acids. V shed 0 bases and J shed 4 bases, with 15 bases lying between them. Germline lookup yields CDR1 SGHVS and CDR2 FQNEAQ. The CDR3 region is CASSLAGQYKSYGYTF. CDR3 DNA sequence: TGTGCCAGCAGCTTAGCGGGGCAGTACAAAAGCTATGGCTACACCTTC.

The chain carries TRBV6-5 and TRBJ1-1; D is perhaps TRBD1 (6 bases). Trimming pared 2 bases from V and 1 base from J, leaving 8 bases between. The CDR3 consists of 14 residues. Per the germline V gene, CDR1 is MNHEY and CDR2 is SVGAGI. CDR3 loop: CASSYRGQNTEAFF. The CDR3 nucleotides are TGTGCCAGCAGTTACCGGGGACAGAACACTGAAGCTTTCTTT.

The J gene is TRBJ1-5, the V gene TRBV27; D is ambiguous. Trimming took off 4 bases at V and 5 bases at J, with 9 bases between the two ends. The CDR3 extends over 13 amino acids. CDR1 MNHEY and CDR2 SMNVEV come from the germline V gene (reference sequence). The CDR3 here is CASSWNSYQPQHF. In nucleotides, the CDR3 is TGTGCCAGCAGTTGGAACAGTTATCAGCCCCAGCATTTT.

This rearrangement joins TRBV4-1 to TRBJ1-1; tentative D call: TRBD1 (5 bases). Germline V gene data show CDR1 as MGHRA and CDR2 as YSYEKL. The V and J ends lost 2 bases and 3 bases respectively, with 13 bases between them. The CDR3 has 15 amino acids. The CDR3 sequence: CASSQQFPRDTEAFF. The CDR3 coding sequence is TGCGCCAGCAGCCAACAGTTCCCCAGGGACACTGAAGCTTTCTTT.

The rearrangement joins TRBV29-1 to TRBJ2-7; D is possibly TRBD1 (6 bases). Germline V CDR1 and CDR2: SQVTM, ANQGSEA. The CDR3 totals 15 residues. Trimming removed 5 bases at V and 2 bases at J, with 19 bases between. The CDR3 DNA reads as TGCAGCGTTAACCGGTGGGGGCAGGGAGCCTACGAGCAGTACTTC. Translation: CSVNRWGQGAYEQYF.

V gene TRBV6-5 combines with J gene TRBJ1-1; possibly TRBD1 for D (5 bases). Trimming shortened V by 0 bases and J by 1 base, and 9 bases separated the two germline ends. Germline V gene sequence: CDR1 MNHEY, CDR2 SVGAGI. The CDR3 is 15 residues long. The CDR3 sequence: CASSYSSRANTEAFF. DNA for the CDR3: TGTGCCAGCAGTTACTCGAGCAGGGCGAACACTGAAGCTTTCTTT.

The chain employs TRBV5-1 and TRBJ2-3; 10 nucleotides line up with TRBD1. Germline CDR1 and CDR2: SGHRS and YFSETQ. This CDR3 has 15 residues. The V and J ends lost 4 bases and 6 bases, in that order; junction bases with no gene match: 8. CDR3 nucleotide sequence: TGCGCCAGCAGCCCGGGGGACAGGGGCAGGGATACGCAGTATTTT. Translated: CASSPGDRGRDTQYF. The variable domain in full, completed from reference TRBV5-1 and TRBJ2-3, reads KAGVTQTPRYLIKTRGQQVTLSCSPISGHRSVSWYQQTPGQGLQFLFEYFSETQRNKGNFPGRFSGRQFSNSRSEMNVSTLELGDSALYLCASSPGDRGRDTQYFGPGTRLTVL.